A selection of T cell receptor beta chains follows, all from one sample in a study of early T cells in non-severe SARS-CoV-2 infection. TCRdb processed the 5' RACE reads anew with MiXCR; each CDR3 protein has one entry. The sample consists of nearly 110,000 distinct CDR3 sequences, around 10% of them appearing once. The sample comprised whole blood. The origin of the receptors is an adult who was a healthcare worker with PCR-confirmed SARS-CoV-2 infection or an uninfected control (not recorded which). Each CDR3 is given with its conserved first and last residue. The order of the fields is D gene, clone size, V gene, J gene, CDR3 DNA, CDR3 protein. The D gene is left open where the match is weak. Size values are once, few and many counts, or a class for expanded clones, and some rows have none.

NA	many	TRBV4-2	TRBJ2-1	TGTGCCAGCAGCCAAGAATGGACCAGGGCGATCTACAATGAGCAGTTCTTC	CASSQEWTRAIYNEQFF
TRBD1	NA	TRBV28	TRBJ2-3	TGTGCCAGCAGTACAAGGGGGCACGCAGATACGCAGTATTTT	CASSTRGHADTQYF
NA	NA	TRBV10-3	TRBJ1-3	TGTGCCACCCATGTATTGAACACCATATATTTT	CATHVLNTIYF
NA	NA	TRBV12-3/TRBV12-4	TRBJ2-1	TGTGCCAGCAGTTTTTCCGGGTGCAATGAGCAGTTCTTC	CASSFSGCNEQFF
NA	NA	TRBV20-1	TRBJ1-6	TGCAGTGCTACCACGGTCGTCGGGGGGCGGAATTCACCCCTCCACTTT	CSATTVVGGRNSPLHF
TRBD1	NA	TRBV9	TRBJ1-6	TGTGCCAGCAGCGTAGGGGACAGAGGGACTTTGGCCCTCCACTTT	CASSVGDRGTLALHF
NA	few	TRBV11-2	TRBJ1-1	TGTGCCAGCAGCCGACAAGGACCTACTTCTGAAGCTTTCTTT	CASSRQGPTSEAFF
TRBD2	many	TRBV3-1	TRBJ2-5	TGTGCCAGCAGCCAAGTGTCTAGCTGGGAGGGAGTCCAAGAGACCCAGTACTTC	CASSQVSSWEGVQETQYF
NA	few	TRBV24-1	TRBJ1-1	TGTGCCACCAGTGATTCTCGGCAGGGGTCTGAAGCTTTCTTT	CATSDSRQGSEAFF
NA	few	TRBV6-1	TRBJ1-2	TGTGCCGTGGCGGACATCTATGGCTACACCTTC	CAVADIYGYTF
TRBD2	many	TRBV4-2	TRBJ2-3	TGTGCCAGCAGCCAAGAAAGCGGGGAGGTAGATACGCAGTATTTT	CASSQESGEVDTQYF
NA	few	TRBV24-1	TRBJ1-5	TGTGCCACCAGTGATCTAAATAGCAATCAGCCCCAGCATTTT	CATSDLNSNQPQHF
NA	NA	TRBV6-5	TRBJ1-1	TGTGCCAGCAGCCAAGGGGGTTTACGAGGAACTGAAGCTTTCTTT	CASSQGGLRGTEAFF
NA	many	TRBV6-2/TRBV6-3	TRBJ1-1	TGTGCCAGCAGTTACTCCCCGGTGGGCTGGACTGAAGCTTTCTTT	CASSYSPVGWTEAFF
NA	few	TRBV7-9	TRBJ1-1	TGTGCCAGCAGCTTTCTCGCCGGGTTGAACACTGAAGCTTTCTTT	CASSFLAGLNTEAFF
NA	many	TRBV11-2	TRBJ2-2	TGTGCCAGCAGCCCGGACAGATTGAACACCGGGGAGCTGTTTTTT	CASSPDRLNTGELFF
NA	NA	TRBV16	TRBJ1-1	TGTGCCAGCAGCCAAGTTGTTGGGCCGGAGGGAGCTTTCTTT	CASSQVVGPEGAFF
NA	few	TRBV5-1	TRBJ1-1	TGCGCCAGCAGCTTGGTTCCGACAGGGAACACTGAAGCTTTCTTT	CASSLVPTGNTEAFF
TRBD2	few	TRBV20-1	TRBJ2-3	TGCAGTGGGGCGAACGAGGCGCGGGAGGGCCCTCCGACAGATACGCAGTATTTT	CSGANEAREGPPTDTQYF
NA	few	TRBV4-1	TRBJ2-2	TGCGCCAGCAGCCCCTACGCGGGGCAGGGCGGGGAGCTGTTTTTT	CASSPYAGQGGELFF
NA	NA	TRBV19	TRBJ2-3	TGTGCCAGTAGTATTGACTACTTCACAGATACGCAGTATTTT	CASSIDYFTDTQYF
NA	NA	TRBV12-3/TRBV12-4	TRBJ2-7	TGTGCCAGCAGTGCCGGGACCTTAAGCGGGCAGTACTTC	CASSAGTLSGQYF
NA	few	TRBV20-1	TRBJ2-5	TGCAGTGCTAGAGTTTCTTCGGGAGAGACCCAGTACTTC	CSARVSSGETQYF
NA	few	TRBV28	TRBJ2-7	TGTGCCACCACCCGAGACGGGGGACCGGGCGAGCAGTACTTC	CATTRDGGPGEQYF
NA	many	TRBV6-6	TRBJ1-1	TGTGCCAGCAGTTACTCGGGGGGTCTAGGGAAATCTGAAGCTTTCTTT	CASSYSGGLGKSEAFF
NA	few	TRBV3-1	TRBJ2-7	TGTGCCAGCACTGTGGGCTCGGCCTACGAGCAGTACTTC	CASTVGSAYEQYF
NA	many	TRBV11-2	TRBJ1-1	TGTGCCAGCAGCTCAGGGGATTTTCGGGCTGAAGCTTTCTTT	CASSSGDFRAEAFF
NA	NA	TRBV11-2	TRBJ2-5	TGTGCCAGCAGCTCCCCCTCCGAGGAGACCCAGTACTTC	CASSSPSEETQYF
NA	NA	TRBV28	TRBJ2-6	TGTGCCAGCAGTTTAGGACACCGTTCTGGGGCCAACGTCCTGATTTTC	CASSLGHRSGANVLIF
NA	few	TRBV6-2/TRBV6-3	TRBJ2-1	TGTGCCAGCAGTTACGTTTCCTACAATGAGCAGTTCTTC	CASSYVSYNEQFF
NA	NA	TRBV7-2	TRBJ2-1	TGTGCCAGCAGCTCCGGGGCAGGGAAAATGAACAATGAGCAGTTCTTC	CASSSGAGKMNNEQFF
NA	few	TRBV7-3	TRBJ2-3	TGTGCCAGCAGCTTTGCGGAGACAGATACGCAGTATTTT	CASSFAETDTQYF
NA	NA	TRBV9	TRBJ2-7	TGTGCCAGCAGCGTTCTAGACGTAACCTACGAGCAGTACTTC	CASSVLDVTYEQYF
NA	few	TRBV6-2/TRBV6-3	TRBJ2-1	TGTGCCAGCATCGAGCGGCTAAGCTCCTACAATGAGCAGTTCTTC	CASIERLSSYNEQFF
NA	few	TRBV5-4	TRBJ2-1	TGTGCCAGCAGCTTCTACTCCTTGCGGGCTGAGCAGTTCTTC	CASSFYSLRAEQFF
TRBD1	many	TRBV6-2/TRBV6-3	TRBJ2-1	TGTGCCAGCAGCATGGACAGGTCACACAATGAGCAGTTCTTC	CASSMDRSHNEQFF
NA	NA	TRBV6-2/TRBV6-3	TRBJ2-3	TGTGCCAGCAGTTATTCGAGAATGGCATCAGATACGCAGTATTTT	CASSYSRMASDTQYF
TRBD2	NA	TRBV5-4	TRBJ2-7	TGTGCCAGCAGCTTGGAGGCTAGCGGGAGGCGTGAGCAGTACTTC	CASSLEASGRREQYF
NA	NA	TRBV12-3/TRBV12-4	TRBJ1-4	TGTGCCAGCAGGGCCCGGACCAGAGGGAATGAAAAACTGTTTTTT	CASRARTRGNEKLFF
NA	NA	TRBV28	TRBJ2-7	TGTGCCAGCAGCCCTACCACCGCTATCTCCTACGAGCAGTACTTC	CASSPTTAISYEQYF
NA	few	TRBV5-1	TRBJ1-1	TGCGCCAGCAGCTTTATGACAGAAAACACTGAAGCTTTCTTT	CASSFMTENTEAFF
NA	few	TRBV7-9	TRBJ1-6	TGTGCCAGCAGCCAAAAGACAGGAACCTATAATTCACCCCTCCACTTT	CASSQKTGTYNSPLHF
NA	few	TRBV5-6	TRBJ2-1	TGTGCCAGCAACGTGTATGGAGGGTCTTCCTACAATGAGCAGTTCTTC	CASNVYGGSSYNEQFF
TRBD2	many	TRBV11-2	TRBJ2-2	TGTGCCAGCAGCTCCTTAGCGGGAGGGTTCACCGGGGAGCTGTTTTTT	CASSSLAGGFTGELFF
NA	NA	TRBV6-1	TRBJ1-6	TGTGCCAGCAGTGAATCCCCAAGGCAGGGACGATCACCCCTCCACTTT	CASSESPRQGRSPLHF
NA	many	TRBV11-3	TRBJ2-7	TGTGCCAGCAGCCCCGGGGACACCTACGAGCAGTACTTC	CASSPGDTYEQYF
NA	NA	TRBV18	TRBJ2-2	TGTGCCAGCTCACCAGAGGACAGTATGAACACCGGGGAGCTGTTTTTT	CASSPEDSMNTGELFF
NA	NA	TRBV11-2	TRBJ2-4	TGTGCCAGCAGCCGCGGGTCCACGGGAGAAGTAGCCAAAAACATTCAGTACTTC	CASSRGSTGEVAKNIQYF
NA	many	TRBV6-2/TRBV6-3	TRBJ1-2	TGTGCAACTACACTTGGACAGCTTCATTATGGCTACACCTTC	CATTLGQLHYGYTF
TRBD1	many	TRBV20-1	TRBJ2-7	TGCAGTGCTTACCGGGACAGGGCCTACGAGCAGTACTTC	CSAYRDRAYEQYF
TRBD1	many	TRBV5-1	TRBJ2-7	TGTGCCAGCAGCCCGGGGACAGTTTCCTACGAGCAGTACTTC	CASSPGTVSYEQYF
NA	many	TRBV5-1	TRBJ1-1	TGCGCCAGCAGCTCATACGACGGGAACACTGAAGCTTTCTTT	CASSSYDGNTEAFF
NA	few	TRBV20-1	TRBJ1-6	TGCAGTGCTAGGCCGATGGGGCATATTAATTCACCCCTCCACTTT	CSARPMGHINSPLHF
TRBD2	NA	TRBV12-3/TRBV12-4	TRBJ2-1	TGTGCCAGCAGTACCTCCGGGACTAGCCCTGGGCATGAGCAGTTCTTC	CASSTSGTSPGHEQFF
NA	NA	TRBV11-2	TRBJ2-1	TGTGCCAGCAGCAACAACAGGGCAGCCTACAATGAGCAGTTCTTC	CASSNNRAAYNEQFF
TRBD1	NA	TRBV12-3/TRBV12-4	TRBJ1-1	TGTGCCAGCAGTTTTGCCAGGGGGCGACCCAGGAACACTGAAGCTTTCTTT	CASSFARGRPRNTEAFF
TRBD2	many	TRBV6-2/TRBV6-3	TRBJ2-5	TGTGCCAGCAGTCAACTAGCGGGAGTCCTTCAAGAGACCCAGTACTTC	CASSQLAGVLQETQYF